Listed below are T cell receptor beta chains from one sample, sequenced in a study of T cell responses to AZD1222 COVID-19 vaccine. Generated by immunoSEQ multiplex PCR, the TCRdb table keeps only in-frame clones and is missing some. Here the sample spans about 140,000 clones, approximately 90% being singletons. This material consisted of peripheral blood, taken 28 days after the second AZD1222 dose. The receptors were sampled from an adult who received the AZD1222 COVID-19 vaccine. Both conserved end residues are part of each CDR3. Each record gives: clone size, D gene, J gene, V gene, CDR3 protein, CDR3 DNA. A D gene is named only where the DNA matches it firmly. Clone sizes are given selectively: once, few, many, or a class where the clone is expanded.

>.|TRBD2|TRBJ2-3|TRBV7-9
CASSPRYRAGLETDTQYF
TGTGCCAGCAGCCCTAGGTATCGAGCGGGGCTGGAGACAGATACGCAGTATTTT
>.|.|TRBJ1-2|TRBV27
CASSSKGSYTF
TGTGCCAGCAGTTCTAAGGGAAGCTACACCTTC
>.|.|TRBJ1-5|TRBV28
CASTEDFGVGPQHF
TGTGCCAGCACCGAGGACTTTGGAGTTGGGCCCCAGCATTTT
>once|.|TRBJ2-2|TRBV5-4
CASTSGQGYTGELFF
TGTGCCAGCACGTCCGGGCAGGGTTACACCGGGGAGCTGTTTTTT
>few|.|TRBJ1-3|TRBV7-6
CASSPSQWGTGNTIYF
TGTGCCAGCAGCCCGTCACAGTGGGGAACTGGAAACACCATATATTTT
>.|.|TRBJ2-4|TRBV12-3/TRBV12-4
CASSLAGDIQYF
TGTGCCAGCAGTTTAGCGGGGGACATTCAGTACTTC
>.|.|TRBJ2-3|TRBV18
CASSSYRVRGTDTQYF
TGTGCCAGCTCATCATACAGGGTTAGAGGCACAGATACGCAGTATTTT
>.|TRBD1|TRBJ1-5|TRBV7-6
CASSLGGQGAQPQHF
TGTGCCAGCAGCTTAGGGGGACAGGGGGCTCAGCCCCAGCATTTT
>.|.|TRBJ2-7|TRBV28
CASSLSSHGVSYYEQYF
TGTGCCAGCAGTTTATCCTCACACGGAGTTTCTTACTACGAGCAGTACTTC
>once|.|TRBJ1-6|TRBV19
CASSYTRGGTYNSPLHF
TGTGCCAGTAGTTATACGAGAGGGGGAACCTATAATTCACCCCTCCACTTT
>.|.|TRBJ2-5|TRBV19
CASRGLGRGGEETQYF
TGTGCCAGTAGGGGATTGGGCAGGGGAGGGGAGGAGACCCAGTACTTC
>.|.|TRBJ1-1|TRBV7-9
CASSPHVLNTEAFF
TGTGCCAGCAGCCCACACGTTCTGAACACTGAAGCTTTCTTT
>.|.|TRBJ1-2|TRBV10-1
CASSPTTGLGYTF
TGCGCCAGCAGTCCAACGACGGGGCTTGGCTACACCTTC
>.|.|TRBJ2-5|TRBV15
CATSIRGETQYF
TGTGCCACCAGCATAAGGGGCGAGACCCAGTACTTC
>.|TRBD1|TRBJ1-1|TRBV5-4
CASRDNQGAVEAFF
TGTGCCAGCAGGGATAATCAGGGGGCGGTTGAAGCTTTCTTT
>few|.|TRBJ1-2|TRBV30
CACLRQGFGGYTF
TGTGCCTGCCTAAGGCAGGGCTTTGGGGGCTACACCTTC
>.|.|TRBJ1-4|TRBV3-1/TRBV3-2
CASSQGGIGEKLFF
TGTGCCAGCAGCCAAGGAGGAATCGGTGAAAAACTGTTTTTT
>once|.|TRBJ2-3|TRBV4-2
CASSQAGGATDTQYF
TGTGCCAGCAGCCAGGCCGGAGGCGCCACGGATACGCAGTATTTT
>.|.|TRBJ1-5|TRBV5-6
CASSPRDNLSNQPQHF
TGTGCCAGCAGCCCCCGGGACAATTTAAGCAATCAGCCCCAGCATTTT
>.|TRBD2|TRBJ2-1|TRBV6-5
CASSYRLAGDGNEQFF
TGTGCCAGCAGTTACCGACTAGCGGGGGATGGGAATGAGCAGTTCTTC
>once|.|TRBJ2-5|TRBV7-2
CASSSERETQYF
TGTGCCAGCAGCTCCGAGAGGGAGACCCAGTACTTC
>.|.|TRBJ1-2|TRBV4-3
CASSQAGDSGLYTF
TGCGCCAGCAGCCAGGCGGGGGATTCAGGGCTCTACACCTTC
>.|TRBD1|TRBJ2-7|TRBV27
CASRRGDSSYEQYF
TGTGCCAGCCGGAGAGGGGACAGCTCCTACGAGCAGTACTTC
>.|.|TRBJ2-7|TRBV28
CASSLSPTVYEQYF
TGTGCCAGCAGTTTATCCCCAACAGTTTACGAGCAGTACTTC
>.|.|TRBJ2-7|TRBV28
CASRRSGDYEQYF
TGTGCCAGCAGACGATCGGGAGACTACGAGCAGTACTTC
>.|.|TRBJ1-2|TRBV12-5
CASGLAGGPYGYTF
TGTGCTAGTGGTTTGGCGGGGGGGCCCTATGGCTACACCTTC
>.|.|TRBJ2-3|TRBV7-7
CASSFLAEGAQYF
TGTGCTAGCAGCTTTCTAGCCGAAGGGGCGCAGTATTTT
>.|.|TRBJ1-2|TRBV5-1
CASSQQGDSGYTF
TGCGCCAGCAGCCAACAGGGAGACAGCGGCTACACCTTC